The present T cell receptor (beta chain) was sequenced within a study of blood T cell repertoires in COVID-19. The overall study: Samples of COVID-19 (acute and convalescent) were obtained from the United States, Italy and Spain.

The authors' processing: Nucleated cell number was recorded as an estimate derived from reference gene primer amplification. Assay: immunoSEQ multiplex PCR; the TCRdb copy retains only in-frame clones and omits some. The DNA was the basis for D and trimming; V, J and clone size are from that table. The sample lists under 200,000 clones, approximately 90% occurring once. Deletions cut 0 bases from V and 5 bases from J, with 10 bases between. CDR3 length: 14 residues. Germline V lookup: CDR1 MNHNS, CDR2 SASEGT. The clonotype originates from a woman older than 75 in a cohort sampled during active or convalescent COVID-19. V is TRBV6-1 and J is TRBJ1-2, with D possibly matching TRBD1 (5 bases). Input material: peripheral blood. This chain's CDR3 is CASSEATEVYGYTF. As DNA, the CDR3 is TGTGCCAGCAGTGAAGCGACAGAAGTTTATGGCTACACCTTC.